This TCR beta chain appears in the sequencing data of a study of low-dose radiotherapy and immunotherapy resistance in tumors. Germline V CDR1 and CDR2: SGHKS, YYEKEE (reference sequence). V lost 0 bases and J lost 4, with 13 bases in between. CDR3 length: 15 amino acids. TRAV and TRBV primers primed cDNA for both TCRalpha and TCRbeta. TCRs were amplified for approximately 21 PCR cycles with a constant-region primer and V-primer adapter. TCRdb recomputed calls from the reads with MiXCR, one row per CDR3 protein. The data show approximately 12,000 distinct CDR3 sequences, 60% seen once. This chain links TRBV5-5 with TRBJ1-2; D may be TRBD1 (5 bases). This TCR was recovered from a human donor with advanced metastatic prostate, ovarian, gallbladder or colorectal cancer (not recorded which). This table probably holds off-target reads from a library built for another chain. The DNA for the CDR3 is TGTGCCAGCAGCTTGGGACAGCCCAGAACCTATGGCTACACCTTC. Protein sequence: CASSLGQPRTYGYTF.